Sequencing of this T cell receptor beta chain was carried out in a study of vaccination effects on CD4 cells after COVID-19 (dated 2022 in TCRdb). A note on the overall study: Across the study, the median time from the second dose to post-vaccine sampling was 72 days (range 14 to 241). SARS-CoV-2 spike-specific CD4+ TCR repertoires were compared before and after mRNA vaccination in COVID-19 convalescent patients and in infection-naive vaccine recipients. The full study included some 10 COVID-19 convalescent patients and a few SARS-CoV-2-naive healthy vaccine recipients. In the study, cultures from other donors were sequenced using the Oncomine TCR Beta short-read assay on an Illumina iSeq 100.

V is shortened by 3 bases, J by 2 bases, and the region joining them spans 11 bases. Based on the germline V gene (reference sequence), the CDR1 and CDR2 sequences are MNHEY and SMNVEV. Including cysteine and phenylalanine, the CDR3 has 15 amino acids. Kept here is only the CDR3 DNA, which spans 45 bases and is read in frame from base 1. The ViraFEST assay stimulated PBMC with viral peptide pools and then used TCR sequencing to identify antigen-specific CD4+ T cell clonotypes by expansion. After 10 to 11 days of culture, CD4+ T cells were isolated with the EasySep CD4+ T cell isolation kit. Participants received two doses of either the BNT162b2 or the mRNA-1273 mRNA SARS-CoV-2 vaccine. Negative nucleocapsid antibody results before and after vaccination confirmed that the healthy vaccine recipients had no prior SARS-CoV-2 infection. Each well held around 1.9 million PBMC cultured in IMDM containing about 5.4% human AB serum, roughly 10 IU/ml IL-2 and gentamicin, along with about 10 ug/ml peptides. Half of the culture medium was replaced with fresh IL-2-containing medium on days 3 and 7. Unless otherwise noted, each peptide stimulation condition was cultured in triplicate wells. Using Ficoll-Paque Plus gradient centrifugation, PBMC were separated from whole blood and then either used fresh or cryopreserved at -140C. The spike proteins of SARS-CoV-2 and of the common cold coronaviruses HCoV-NL63, HCoV-OC43 and HCoV-229E were spanned by overlapping peptide pools. Genomic DNA was extracted from cultured CD4+ T cells with the QIAamp micro DNA kit.

Study-level results and caveats: At late post-vaccination timepoints, both infection-induced and vaccine-induced clones showed marked clonal contraction, consistent with waning T cell responses. Among healthy vaccine recipients, nearly all vaccine-induced clones were SARS-CoV-2 mono-reactive, and only 1 of 255 was cross-reactive with common cold coronaviruses. The study was limited by a small number of convalescent patients, and early post-infection timepoints were lacking.

Worth noting for this clone: What antigen it recognizes has not been identified. Base qualities were left out, and no much larger clone turns up one base away.

The library was built by means of the immunoSEQ multiplex PCR assay. DNA from the CD4+ T cells that had been cultured and isolated underwent TCR beta CDR3 sequencing. The source study handled its data this way. Non-productive TCR sequences were removed and reads were trimmed to the CDR3 region, keeping CDR3s of at least 7 amino acids. Antigen-specific clonotypes were identified using the MANAFEST web app by comparison of expansion in peptide wells against reference cultures. For clones to be considered positive, expansion at FDR<0.05 versus reference and all other wells, an odds ratio above 5, and a frequency above 0.1% in two replicate wells were required. Clonotypes significantly expanded in SARS-CoV-2 spike wells and in at least one common cold coronavirus spike condition were defined as cross-reactive. CDR3 similarity was assessed by Levenshtein distance using the stringdist R package, and unrooted trees were constructed with ape in R 3.6.1. TCRdb carries this immuneACCESS record with in-frame sequences only. Its versions omit some clonotypes, under half of them owing to an unresolved V gene in the studies checked, with the rest unexplained. V, J and clone size were drawn from that table, and D and trimming were deduced from the DNA. The sample table holds around 32,000 clones, of which about 66% were seen once. 7.5% to 9.5% of the sample is in the top ten clones.

The receptor comes from a human donor who received a COVID-19 vaccine. Specimen: CD4+ T cells from PBMCs cultured with SARS-CoV-2 spike peptides, collected after COVID-19 vaccination. What this sample's cell subset or site label stands for: SARS-CoV-2 spike overlapping peptide pool stimulation. The chain links TRBV27 with TRBJ1-5; no confident D gene assignment can be made. In nucleotides, the sequence is TGTGCCAGCAGTTTTTCCATCCGAGGCAATCAGCCCCAGCATTTT. Its translation is CASSFSIRGNQPQHF.